These 2 T cell receptor beta chains were sequenced from one sample in a study of memory CD4+ T cells and cytomegalovirus serostatus. Sequencing was performed with immunoSEQ multiplex PCR; in TCRdb, only in-frame clones are kept and a portion is missing. The repertoire holds approximately 44,000 clones, with 76% as singletons. Single viable CD3+CD4+CD8-CD45RO+ cells were sorted as the memory CD4+ T cells. Sequenced input: memory CD4+ T cells from blood. These receptors were collected from an adult in good health and CMV-seronegative.

This chain links TRBV5-6 with TRBJ1-2, with 10 bases identical to TRBD1. The ends lost 4 bases at V and 4 bases at J; junction bases unmatched: 4. This CDR3 has 14 residues. Per germline, CDR1 SGHDT and CDR2 YYEEEE. CDR3 sequence: CASSQGQGGYGYTF. CDR3 DNA: TGTGCCAGCAGCCAAGGACAGGGGGGCTATGGCTACACCTTC.

A single count supports this clone. The J gene is TRBJ2-1, the V gene TRBV6-4; D is unresolved. The CDR3 has 13 residues. In germline, CDR1 is MRHNA, CDR2 SNTAGT. The ends were cut back, 6 bases at V and 9 bases at J, with 15 bases in the middle. The CDR3 DNA follows: TGTGCCAGCAGCGCGGAAGCTTACGGTGAGCAGTTCTTC. It yields the protein CASSAEAYGEQFF.